These T cell receptor beta chains were read from a single sample in a study of cytomegalovirus exposure and HLA in healthy donors. Assay used: immunoSEQ multiplex PCR; TCRdb lists only in-frame clones, some missing. The sample carries around 94,000 clones, roughly 79% recorded once. The material sequenced was PBMCs. Every receptor here comes from a middle-aged woman in good health and CMV-seronegative. The CDR3 runs from the conserved cysteine through the conserved F or W. A D gene is named only where the DNA matches it firmly. Rows may omit the clone size; those that give it use once, few, many or a size class.

v_gene	d_gene	j_gene	abundance	CDR3nt	CDR3aa
TRBV7-9	.	TRBJ2-7	.	TGTGCCAGCAGCTTAGGGCAGTACGAGCAGTACTTC	CASSLGQYEQYF
TRBV5-1	TRBD1	TRBJ1-2	few	TGCGCCAGCAGCTTGGCCTCTCAGGGGGCGAATGGCTACACCTTC	CASSLASQGANGYTF
TRBV13	TRBD1	TRBJ1-1	.	TGTGCCAGCAGCGACGGGACAGGCGGGACTGAAGCTTTCTTT	CASSDGTGGTEAFF
TRBV10-1	.	TRBJ1-3	.	TGCGCCAGCAGTGTGGACACGGGGGGAACCATATATTTT	CASSVDTGGTIYF
TRBV7-9	.	TRBJ1-1	.	TGTGCCAGCACCCAAGGGGGGGTGAGCACTGAAGCTTTCTTT	CASTQGGVSTEAFF
TRBV19	TRBD1	TRBJ1-2	.	TGTGCCAGTAGTATGGACAGGGACAAAGACTATAACTATGGCTACACCTTC	CASSMDRDKDYNYGYTF
TRBV7-2	TRBD1	TRBJ2-1	few	TGTGCCAGCAGCACCGGGACAGGGGTAGGGAGCTCCTACAATGAGCAGTTCTTC	CASSTGTGVGSSYNEQFF
TRBV6-6	TRBD1	TRBJ1-1	few	TGTGCCAGTCTGGACAGGGCGAACACTGAAGCTTTCTTT	CASLDRANTEAFF
TRBV5-1	TRBD2	TRBJ2-3	few	TGCGCCAGCAGCTCCACTAGCGGAGGCACAGATACGCAGTATTTT	CASSSTSGGTDTQYF
TRBV6-1	TRBD1	TRBJ1-1	.	TGTGCCAGCAGAACTCTACATACAGGGGTCACTGAAGCTTTCTTT	CASRTLHTGVTEAFF
TRBV2	.	TRBJ1-5	.	TGTGCCAGCAGTGGGGAGGGAGTGAGCAATCAGCCCCAGCATTTT	CASSGEGVSNQPQHF
TRBV28	TRBD2	TRBJ2-5	.	TGTGCCAGCAGTGTTGGAGCGGGGCCCGGGAGGGGGGAGACCCAGTACTTC	CASSVGAGPGRGETQYF
TRBV29-1	TRBD1	TRBJ1-1	.	TGCAGCGTTGGACAGGGGACAAGTAACACTGAAGCTTTCTTT	CSVGQGTSNTEAFF
TRBV19	.	TRBJ2-3	.	TGTGCCAGTAGCTGGGCTGGCACAGATACGCAGTATTTT	CASSWAGTDTQYF